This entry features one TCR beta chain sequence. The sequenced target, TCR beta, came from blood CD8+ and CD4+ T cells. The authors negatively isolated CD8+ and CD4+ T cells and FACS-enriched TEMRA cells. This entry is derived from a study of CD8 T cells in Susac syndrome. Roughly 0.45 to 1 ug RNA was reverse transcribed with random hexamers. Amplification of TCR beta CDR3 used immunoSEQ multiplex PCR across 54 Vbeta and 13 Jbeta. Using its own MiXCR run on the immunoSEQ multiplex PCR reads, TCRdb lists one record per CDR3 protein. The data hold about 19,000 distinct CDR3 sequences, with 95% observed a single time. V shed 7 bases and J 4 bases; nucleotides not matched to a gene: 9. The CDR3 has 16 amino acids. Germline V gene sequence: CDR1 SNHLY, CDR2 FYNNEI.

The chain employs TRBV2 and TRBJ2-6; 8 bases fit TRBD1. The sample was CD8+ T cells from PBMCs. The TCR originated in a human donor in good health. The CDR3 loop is CASNPLTGDGANVLTF. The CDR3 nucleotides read TGTGCCAGCAACCCCTTGACAGGGGACGGGGCCAACGTCCTGACTTTC.